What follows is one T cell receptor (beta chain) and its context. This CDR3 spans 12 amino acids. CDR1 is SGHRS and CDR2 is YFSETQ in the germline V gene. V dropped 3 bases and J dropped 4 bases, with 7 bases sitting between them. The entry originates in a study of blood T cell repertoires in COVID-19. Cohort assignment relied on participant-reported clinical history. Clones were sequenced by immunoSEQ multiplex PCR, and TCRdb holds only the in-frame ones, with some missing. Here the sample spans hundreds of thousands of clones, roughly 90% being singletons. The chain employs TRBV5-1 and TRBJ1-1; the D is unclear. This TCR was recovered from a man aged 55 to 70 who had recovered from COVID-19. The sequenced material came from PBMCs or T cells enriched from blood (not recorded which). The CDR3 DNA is TGCGCCAGCAGCTCCCTCTCCACTGAAGCTTTCTTT. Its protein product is CASSSLSTEAFF.